This TCR beta chain is drawn from a study of blood T cell repertoires in COVID-19. About the study: COVID-19 samples from acute and convalescent phases originated in the United States, Italy and Spain. Nucleic acid was either cDNA or gDNA, and it came from T cells, B-cell-depleted T cells, or PBMCs.

Libraries were prepared by immunoSEQ multiplex PCR; TCRdb keeps only in-frame clonotypes and omits some of them. The sample includes about 240,000 clones, around 85% of them seen just once. V was clipped by 3 bases and J by 5 bases; unmatched bases: 7. Germline-derived CDR1 and CDR2 are SGHAT and FQNNGV. The CDR3 sequence is 15 residues long. This sequence was found in a woman in her 30s who had recovered from COVID-19. The V call is TRBV11-2, the J call TRBJ2-3, with 8 bases that match TRBD2. Sequenced material: peripheral blood. The CDR3 region is CASSFGGGQGDTQYF. DNA of the CDR3: TGTGCCAGCAGCTTCGGGGGGGGACAAGGAGATACGCAGTATTTT. The full variable domain, with the rest looked up from reference TRBV11-2 and TRBJ2-3, is EAGVAQSPRYKIIEKRQSVAFWCNPISGHATLYWYQQILGQGPKLLIQFQNNGVVDDSQLPKDRFSAERLKGVDSTLKIQPAKLEDSAVYLCASSFGGGQGDTQYFGPGTRLTVL.